This T cell receptor (beta chain) stems from a study of blood T cell repertoires in COVID-19. Study-wide background: Some COVID-19 samples were acute and others convalescent; all came from the United States, Italy and Spain. The analysed material was cDNA or gDNA that came from T cells, B-cell-depleted T cells, or PBMCs.

Methods used by the authors: Cell counts per sample came from amplifying reference gene primers. The repertoire was sequenced with immunoSEQ multiplex PCR; TCRdb's copy has only in-frame clones and lacks some. That table is the source of V, J and clone size, and D and trimming were worked out from the DNA. Among over 65,000 clones listed, approximately 84% were seen once. CDR3 length: 14 amino acids. Germline assignment: CDR1 KGHSH and CDR2 LQKENI. Trimming took 3 bases from V and 5 from J, leaving 10 bases between them. The sequence was obtained from a human donor in a cohort sampled during active COVID-19. The specimen was peripheral blood. The chain couples TRBV18 to TRBJ1-4; D is possibly TRBD1 (5 bases). CDR3 sequence (DNA): TGTGCCAGCTCACCTCAGGGTCCGAATGAAAAACTGTTTTTT. Encoded protein: CASSPQGPNEKLFF.